Listed here are 13 T cell receptor beta chains from one sample, sequenced in a study of technical replicates of blood from a handful of donors. The protocol was immunoSEQ multiplex PCR, while the TCRdb copy is restricted to in-frame clones and leaves out a portion. Of about 97,000 clones listed, about 95% are singletons. The sample consisted of T cells isolated from PBMCs. The receptors shown here come from a human donor in good health.

V usage is TRBV25-1 and J usage is TRBJ2-7; D perhaps matches TRBD1 (6 bases). The CDR3 runs to 13 residues. V lost 7 bases, J lost 4 bases, and 14 bases lay in between. Germline V gives CDR1 MGHDK, CDR2 SYGVNS. DNA of the CDR3: TGTGCCAGCACTGACCTCGGACAGTACGAGCAGTACTTC. This gives the protein CASTDLGQYEQYF.

V gene TRBV6-5 combines with J gene TRBJ1-1; D might be TRBD1 (5 bases). Germline-derived CDR1 and CDR2 are MNHEY and SVGAGI. V gave up 5 bases and J gave up 11 bases, with 12 bases separating them. The CDR3 loop spans 11 amino acids. The CDR3 DNA reads TGTGCCAGCAGTCATGGGGCTGGCGCTTTCTTT. It yields the protein CASSHGAGAFF.

This clone was picked up one time. This chain uses TRBV9 with TRBJ1-4; 9 bases match TRBD1. V lost 0 bases and J lost 2; bases outside the gene matches: 17. The CDR3 consists of 21 residues. Germline V gene lookup returns CDR1 SGDLS and CDR2 YYNGEE. The CDR3 DNA reads TGTGCCAGCAGCGTAGCCCGCGAGGGGACAGGGCCGGAGGGGACTAATGAAAAACTGTTTTTT. Translation gives CASSVAREGTGPEGTNEKLFF. Filled out from reference TRBV9 and TRBJ1-4, the complete variable domain reads DSGVTQTPKHLITATGQRVTLRCSPRSGDLSVYWYQQSLDQGLQFLIQYYNGEERAKGNILERFSAQQFPDLHSELNLSSLELGDSALYFCASSVAREGTGPEGTNEKLFFGSGTQLSVL.

J is TRBJ2-1 and V is TRBV19, with D perhaps matching TRBD2 (5 bases). Germline V CDR1 and CDR2: LNHDA, SQIVND (reference sequence). The CDR3 consists of 19 residues. V lost 4 bases and J 0 bases, leaving 22 bases between the germline ends. CDR3 region: CASSSRFRGVWSSYNEQFF. Written as DNA, the CDR3 is TGTGCCAGTAGTAGTAGGTTCCGGGGAGTGTGGAGCTCCTACAATGAGCAGTTCTTC.

In its sample, this clone was seen once. The chain is built from TRBV2 and TRBJ2-7, with 7 bases matching TRBD2. Trimming took 1 base from V and 3 from J; bases not matched to a gene: 6. Looked up from germline, CDR1 is SNHLY and CDR2 is FYNNEI. This CDR3 comprises 15 residues. CDR3 sequence reads: CASSEGLAEIYEQYF. Here the CDR3 DNA reads TGTGCCAGCAGTGAAGGGCTAGCGGAGATCTACGAGCAGTACTTC.

This clone was seen only once. The CDR3 DNA reads as TGTGCCAGCAGCTCAATAGCGGGAGTGAATGAGCAGTTCTTC. Translation: CASSSIAGVNEQFF. This rearrangement joins TRBV7-3 to TRBJ2-1; 9 bases match TRBD2. In germline, CDR1 is SGHTA, CDR2 FQGTGA. CDR3 length: 14 amino acids. J was trimmed by 7 bases and V by 4 bases; bases with no gene match: 5.

This chain connects TRBV11-2 to TRBJ2-1, with 11 bases aligning to TRBD2. The CDR3 contains 15 residues. The J segment lost 7 bases and the V segment lost 1 base, leaving 3 bases of the junction unmatched. Germline V gene data show CDR1 as SGHAT and CDR2 as FQNNGV. The CDR3 DNA follows: TGTGCCAGCAGCTTAGGGAGACTAGCGGGAAATGAGCAGTTCTTC. Protein product: CASSLGRLAGNEQFF.

This clone was seen a single time. V and J are TRBV5-1 and TRBJ1-2; no firm D call. The length of the CDR3 is 15 residues. Germline lookup yields CDR1 SGHRS and CDR2 YFSETQ. The V end was cut by 0 bases, the J end by 7 bases, with 16 bases between. The CDR3 nucleotides are TGCGCCAGCAGCTTGGTTTTGAGGGCTGGAGGTGGCTACACCTTC. Translated: CASSLVLRAGGGYTF.

V and J are TRBV5-6 and TRBJ1-1; unclear D gene. V dropped 3 bases and J dropped 1 base, with 22 bases sitting between them. The CDR3 extends over 18 amino acids. Germline CDR1 SGHDT, CDR2 YYEEEE. CDR3 residues: CASSSLSLSVQENTEAFF. The CDR3 DNA sequence: TGTGCCAGCAGCTCTCTATCCTTGTCGGTTCAGGAGAACACTGAAGCTTTCTTT.

The V call is TRBV2, the J call TRBJ2-7; D call uncertain. Germline V gene sequence: CDR1 SNHLY, CDR2 FYNNEI. This CDR3 region has 11 residues. Trimming stripped 3 bases from V and 4 bases from J, with 4 bases between. The chain's CDR3 is CASSDNYEQYF. The CDR3 bases are TGTGCCAGCAGTGATAATTACGAGCAGTACTTC.

The rearrangement joins TRBV5-1 to TRBJ2-3, with 10 bases identical to TRBD2. This CDR3 contains 16 residues. V lost 2 bases and J lost 0; bases outside the gene matches: 3. Germline loops: CDR1 SGHRS, CDR2 YFSETQ. This CDR3 reads CASSLSGRASTDTQYF. CDR3 nucleotide sequence: TGCGCCAGCAGCTTAAGCGGGAGGGCTAGCACAGATACGCAGTATTTT. Supplemented by reference TRBV5-1 and TRBJ2-3, the full variable domain reads KAGVTQTPRYLIKTRGQQVTLSCSPISGHRSVSWYQQTPGQGLQFLFEYFSETQRNKGNFPGRFSGRQFSNSRSEMNVSTLELGDSALYLCASSLSGRASTDTQYFGPGTRLTVL.

The chain employs TRBV10-3 and TRBJ2-3; weak D call: TRBD1 (5 bases). With 4 bases removed from V and 6 bases from J, the gap between germline ends came to 8 bases. CDR3 length: 12 residues. Germline V CDR1 and CDR2: ENHRY, SYGVKD. The CDR3 here is CAISGQTDTQYF. In DNA form, the CDR3 reads TGTGCCATCAGTGGACAGACGGATACGCAGTATTTT.

This clone was detected once. The chain combines TRBV9 with TRBJ2-7; D uncertain. The CDR3 is made up of 15 amino acids. Trimming removed 2 bases at V and 3 bases at J, with 15 bases between. The germline V gene has CDR1 SGDLS and CDR2 YYNGEE. The CDR3 protein is CASSVTGLPYYEQYF. DNA of the CDR3: TGTGCCAGCAGCGTTACGGGTCTCCCCTACTACGAGCAGTACTTC.